The T cell receptor (beta chain) described here comes from a study of vaccination and CD4 T cells after COVID-19. Study-wide background: Post-vaccination specimens were collected at a median of roughly 78 days following dose two (range 14 to 241).

V shed 0 bases and J shed 2 bases, with 9 bases lying between them. CDR1 and CDR2 from the germline V gene are SNHLY and FYNNEI. CDR3 size: 15 residues. In this sample, this clonotype turned up a few times. The antigen remains undetermined. Treatment described: approximately 9-day PBMC culture with coronavirus spike peptide pools or control peptides (ViraFEST assay). It was before the COVID-19 pandemic (2011-2018) that the unexposed donor's CD4+ T cells were collected. Wells contained two million PBMCs each, and these were cultured with about 10 IU/ml IL-2 and roughly 9.5 ug/ml peptide pools. Sequencing of the DNA from cultured CD4+ T cells was carried out with the Oncomine TCR Beta short-read assay. MiXCR was run by TCRdb on the PCR reads, yielding one entry per CDR3 protein. Of 6,000 to 7,000 distinct CDR3 sequences in the sample, just over 70% were seen once.

Specimen: CD4+ T cells from blood, cultured in vitro. This chain connects TRBV2 to TRBJ2-3; D gene unclear. This TCR derives from a human donor in good health. The CDR3 DNA reads as TGTGCCAGCAGTGAAGCGCACAGCCCCACAGATACGCAGTATTTT. Protein: CASSEAHSPTDTQYF.